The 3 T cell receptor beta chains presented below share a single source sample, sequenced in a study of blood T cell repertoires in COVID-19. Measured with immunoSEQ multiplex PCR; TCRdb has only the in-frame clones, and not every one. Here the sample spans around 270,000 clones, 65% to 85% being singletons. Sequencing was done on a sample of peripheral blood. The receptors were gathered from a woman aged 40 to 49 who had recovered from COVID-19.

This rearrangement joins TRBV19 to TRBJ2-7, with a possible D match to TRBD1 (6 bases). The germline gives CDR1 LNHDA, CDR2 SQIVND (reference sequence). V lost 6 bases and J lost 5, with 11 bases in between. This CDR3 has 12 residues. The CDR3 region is CASSDRRHEQYF. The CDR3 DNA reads TGTGCCAGTAGCGACAGGAGACACGAGCAGTACTTC.

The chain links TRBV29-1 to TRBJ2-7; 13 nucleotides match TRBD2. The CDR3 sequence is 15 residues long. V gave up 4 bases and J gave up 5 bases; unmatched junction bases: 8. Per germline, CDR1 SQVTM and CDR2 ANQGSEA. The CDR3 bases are TGCAGCGTTGGGGAACTAGCGGGGGGGCTCAACGAGCAGTACTTC. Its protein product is CSVGELAGGLNEQYF.

As DNA, the CDR3 is TGTGCCATCAGTGAGGCAGGGGCTCAGCCCCAGCATTTT. This gives the protein CAISEAGAQPQHF. The chain couples TRBV10-3 to TRBJ1-5; D possibly corresponds to TRBD1 (6 bases). The V end was cut by 2 bases, the J end by 6 bases, with 8 bases between. The CDR3 covers 13 residues. Germline V gene data show CDR1 as ENHRY and CDR2 as SYGVKD.